The 26 T cell receptor beta chains below all came from one sample that was sequenced in a study of cytomegalovirus exposure and HLA in healthy donors. PCR amplification relied on 60 Vbeta primers (plus 13 Jbeta primers). The table came from immunoSEQ multiplex PCR; TCRdb's copy has only in-frame clones and leaves some out. The sample shows around 98,000 clones, more than 65% of them seen only once. The sample was PBMCs. The receptors stem from a human donor in good health.

A few counts support this clone. The V and J genes are TRBV7-2 and TRBJ1-2, with TRBD1 matching over 10 bases. Per germline, CDR1 SGHTA and CDR2 FQGNSA. V lost 4 bases to trimming and J lost 8 bases; unmatched junction nucleotides: 7. CDR3 length: 14 amino acids. The DNA of the CDR3 is TGTGCCAGCAGCTCTGACAGGGGGCCGGGAGGCTACACCTTC. It specifies CASSSDRGPGGYTF. Supplemented by reference TRBV7-2 and TRBJ1-2, the full variable domain reads GAGVSQSPSNKVTEKGKDVELRCDPISGHTALYWYRQSLGQGLEFLIYFQGNSAPDKSGLPSDRFSAERTGGSVSTLTIQRTQQEDSAVYLCASSSDRGPGGYTFGSGTRLTVV.

The chain links TRBV6-1 to TRBJ2-3; D is uncertain. Between the trimmed V and J ends, which lost 10 bases and 0 bases, there was a span of 17 bases. Germline V gene sequence: CDR1 MNHNS, CDR2 SASEGT. There are 15 residues in the CDR3. The chain's CDR3 is CATSTGWSSTDTQYF. In nucleotides, the CDR3 is TGTGCCACAAGTACCGGTTGGAGTAGCACAGATACGCAGTATTTT.

The gene calls are TRBV6-1 and TRBJ1-5; 7 bases line up with TRBD1. CDR1 MNHNS and CDR2 SASEGT come from the germline V gene. This CDR3 contains 13 residues. V dropped 6 bases and J dropped 6; count of bases not matched to a gene: 5. The CDR3, as DNA: TGTGCCAGCAGGATTGACAGGGCTCAGCCCCAGCATTTT. It yields the protein CASRIDRAQPQHF.

The genes are TRBV6-1 and TRBJ2-2; D perhaps matches TRBD1 (6 bases). With 0 bases removed from V and 4 bases from J, the gap between germline ends came to 9 bases. The CDR3 is made up of 15 amino acids. The germline V gene encodes CDR1 MNHNS and CDR2 SASEGT. The CDR3 nucleotides are TGTGCCAGCAGTGAAGCTCCAGGGGTCACCGGGGAGCTGTTTTTT. Protein sequence: CASSEAPGVTGELFF.

The chain recombines TRBV19 with TRBJ1-4; D is possibly TRBD1 (5 bases). The CDR3 is 14 residues long. Between the trimmed V and J ends, which lost 5 bases and 8 bases, there was a span of 15 bases. Germline CDR1 reads LNHDA; CDR2 reads SQIVND (reference sequence). In DNA form, the CDR3 reads TGTGCCAGTAGTCCTAGTAGGGGTGGGGAAAAACTGTTTTTT. Protein product: CASSPSRGGEKLFF.

Only a few counts were recorded for this clone. The J gene is TRBJ1-4, the V gene TRBV7-9; D not resolved. CDR3 size: 13 residues. Looked up from germline, CDR1 is SEHNR and CDR2 is FQNEAQ (reference sequence). V dropped 2 bases and J dropped 8 bases, with 9 bases sitting between them. CDR3 in amino acids: CASSLKAAEKLFF. CDR3 sequence (DNA): TGTGCCAGCAGCTTAAAGGCAGCGGAAAAACTGTTTTTT. Drawing the rest from reference TRBV7-9 and TRBJ1-4, the complete variable domain is DTGVSQNPRHKITKRGQNVTFRCDPISEHNRLYWYRQTLGQGPEFLTYFQNEAQLEKSRLLSDRFSAERPKGSFSTLEIQRTEQGDSAMYLCASSLKAAEKLFFGSGTQLSVL.

V usage is TRBV29-1 and J usage is TRBJ2-4; D is undetermined. Germline lookup yields CDR1 SQVTM and CDR2 ANQGSEA. V lost 4 bases and J 0 bases, leaving 13 bases between the germline ends. The CDR3 runs to 15 residues. The CDR3 sequence is CSVGMGLLAKNIQYF. Written as DNA, the CDR3 is TGCAGCGTTGGGATGGGCCTACTAGCCAAAAACATTCAGTACTTC.

This rearrangement joins TRBV15 to TRBJ1-2; no reliable D call. The germline gives CDR1 LNHNV, CDR2 YYDKDF (reference sequence). V lost 3 bases to trimming and J lost 6 bases, with 17 bases between them. This CDR3 is 15 amino acids long. DNA for the CDR3: TGTGCCACCAGCAGGGACTCCACGGGCTTGGATGGCTACACCTTC. Translating gives CATSRDSTGLDGYTF.

The sample holds many counts of this clone. This chain uses TRBV4-1 with TRBJ1-5, with no clear D. The CDR3 extends over 15 amino acids. Germline loops: CDR1 MGHRA, CDR2 YSYEKL. V lost 5 bases to trimming and J lost 0 bases, with 11 bases between them. This chain's CDR3 is CASSGRHVSNQPQHF. The CDR3 DNA is TGCGCCAGCAGCGGTCGACACGTTAGCAATCAGCCCCAGCATTTT.

This chain uses TRBV4-3 with TRBJ2-1; 9 nucleotides align to TRBD2. The CDR3 consists of 16 residues. Trimming took 4 bases from V and 0 from J; bases not matched to a gene: 4. CDR1 is LGHNA, CDR2 YSLEER, per germline. The CDR3 nucleotides are TGCGCCAGCAGCCGGAATAGCGGGAGCTCCTACAATGAGCAGTTCTTC. It codes for CASSRNSGSSYNEQFF.

The chain is built from TRBV4-2 and TRBJ2-5; 9 bases map to TRBD2. V trimming: 5 bases; J trimming: 2 bases; junction bases outside the gene matches: 9. The CDR3 is 16 residues long. Germline V CDR1 and CDR2: LGHNA, YNFKEQ. CDR3 residues: CASSSWGTSGQETQYF. The CDR3, as DNA: TGTGCCAGCAGCTCATGGGGCACTAGCGGGCAAGAGACCCAGTACTTC.

A few counts support this clone. The chain recombines TRBV7-9 with TRBJ1-2, with no clear D. Germline values: CDR1 SEHNR, CDR2 FQNEAQ (reference sequence). V was cut by 2 bases and J by 3 bases, with 10 bases left in between. This CDR3 contains 14 residues. The CDR3 coding sequence is TGTGCCAGCAGCTTATCAGGAGGGTACTATGGCTACACCTTC. It specifies CASSLSGGYYGYTF.

On this clone: Sequence at one end of the junction differs from germline and may be a read error. The J gene is TRBJ2-2, the V gene TRBV7-9; weak D call: TRBD2 (5 bases). The CDR3 length is 17 residues. Looked up from germline, CDR1 is SEHNR and CDR2 is FQNEAQ (reference sequence). As DNA, the CDR3 is TGTTCCAGCAGCTTAAAAGGGCGGAGGACGAACACCGGGGAGCTGTTTTTT. Translated: CSSSLKGRRTNTGELFF.

J is TRBJ1-2 and V is TRBV30; 12 bases align to TRBD1. The V segment lost 4 bases and the J segment 7 bases; nucleotides outside the gene matches: 4. The CDR3 consists of 13 residues. The germline gives CDR1 GTSNPN, CDR2 SVGIG (reference sequence). As DNA, the CDR3 is TGTGCCTGGAACCGGGACAGGGGGCTTGGCTACACCTTC. Its protein is CAWNRDRGLGYTF.

The chain combines TRBV29-1 with TRBJ2-7; a possible D gene is TRBD1 (5 bases). Trimming removed 6 bases at V and 5 bases at J, with 11 bases between. CDR3 size: 11 residues. Germline CDR1 SQVTM, CDR2 ANQGSEA. CDR3: CSVNLGDEQYF. The DNA for the CDR3 is TGCAGCGTCAACTTAGGGGACGAGCAGTACTTC.

This clone was detected only once. The CDR3 DNA follows: TGTGCCAGCAGTGACTCCCTAGCGGGGGGGACAGATACGCAGTATTTT. Residues: CASSDSLAGGTDTQYF. The chain combines TRBV6-4 with TRBJ2-3; 12 bases agree with TRBD2. From germline, CDR1 is MRHNA and CDR2 SNTAGT. The V and J ends lost 0 bases and 3 bases, in that order; junction bases with no gene match: 1. The CDR3 runs 16 residues.

This clone was counted between two and nine times. V is TRBV9 and J is TRBJ1-1; 8 bases are a match to TRBD1. The CDR3 loop spans 13 amino acids. Unmatched junction bases numbered 5, after V lost 3 bases and J lost 7 bases. Germline CDR1 SGDLS, CDR2 YYNGEE. For the CDR3, the DNA is TGTGCCAGCAGCGGTTTCACAGGGGGTGAAGCTTTCTTT. This codes for CASSGFTGGEAFF.

Details on this clone: Other DNA sequences of this sample code for an identical CDR3. The gene calls are TRBV7-6 and TRBJ2-7; D not certain. V lost 0 bases to trimming and J lost 3 bases, with 6 bases between them. This CDR3 has 13 residues. Germline CDR1 SGHVS, CDR2 FNYEAQ. The CDR3 DNA follows: TGTGCCAGCAGCTTAGCTCAACACTACGAGCAGTACTTC. Protein sequence: CASSLAQHYEQYF.

This clone was observed a single time. V is TRBV27 and J is TRBJ2-5, with 8 bases identical to TRBD1. Germline values: CDR1 MNHEY, CDR2 SMNVEV (reference sequence). The CDR3 length is 15 residues. Trimming took 6 bases from V and 5 from J; bases not matched to a gene: 11. This CDR3 reads CASSREDREKETQYF. The CDR3 coding sequence is TGTGCCAGCAGCCGTGAGGACAGGGAAAAGGAGACCCAGTACTTC.

This chain uses TRBV6-1 with TRBJ2-5; D is ambiguous. The CDR3 is 12 amino acids. The V end was cut by 7 bases, the J end by 8 bases, with 14 bases between. CDR1 is MNHNS and CDR2 is SASEGT in the germline V gene. CDR3 nucleotides: TGTGCCAGCAAAGTCCGCGGCGGAACCCAGTACTTC. It translates to CASKVRGGTQYF.

This chain joins TRBV5-6 and TRBJ2-5, with unresolved D. The J call may be faulty, since TRBJ2-7 better matches the DNA end. Germline assignment: CDR1 SGHDT and CDR2 YYEEEE. CDR3 length: 14 amino acids. The CDR3 region is CASSFSTVSYEQYF. CDR3 DNA sequence: TGTGCCAGCAGCTTTTCCACGGTCTCCTACGAGCAGTACTTC.

The J gene is TRBJ1-1, the V gene TRBV5-1; 12 bases agree with TRBD1. V was pared by 0 bases and J by 6 bases, with 6 bases of the junction left unmatched. The CDR3 has 16 amino acids. Germline V gene lookup returns CDR1 SGHRS and CDR2 YFSETQ. CDR3 amino acids: CASSLEVGTGGSEAFF. Here the CDR3 DNA reads TGCGCCAGCAGCTTGGAGGTCGGGACAGGGGGCTCTGAAGCTTTCTTT.

The J gene is TRBJ1-4, the V gene TRBV14; 11 nucleotides agree with TRBD1. Germline assignment: CDR1 SGHDN and CDR2 FVKESK. J lost 6 bases, V lost 4 bases, and 13 bases had no gene match. The CDR3 length is 18 residues. CDR3 sequence (DNA): TGTGCCAGCAGCCTTAGGACAGGGGGCGACGAAAGGCATGAAAAACTGTTTTTT. Translating it yields CASSLRTGGDERHEKLFF.

This clone was observed a few times. V is TRBV19 and J is TRBJ1-2; no firm D call. The ends were cut back, 8 bases at V and 8 bases at J, with 15 bases in the middle. CDR1 is LNHDA and CDR2 is SQIVND in the germline V gene (reference sequence). The CDR3 sequence is 12 residues long. CDR3 in amino acids: CASRFRTGGYTF. The CDR3, as DNA: TGTGCCAGTCGGTTTCGGACGGGAGGCTACACCTTC. Looking up the rest from reference TRBV19 and TRBJ1-2 gives the full variable domain: DGGITQSPKYLFRKEGQNVTLSCEQNLNHDAMYWYRQDPGQGLRLIYYSQIVNDFQKGDIAEGYSVSREKKESFPLTVTSAQKNPTAFYLCASRFRTGGYTFGSGTRLTVV.

This clone ranks as medium-sized. The J gene is TRBJ2-1, the V gene TRBV14; TRBD2 matches 8 bases. Germline lookup yields CDR1 SGHDN and CDR2 FVKESK. The V gene end was trimmed by 3 bases and the J gene end by 4 bases; junction bases not matched to a gene: 11. The CDR3 has 17 amino acids. The chain's CDR3 is CASSQLLLAVGYNEQFF. CDR3 sequence (DNA): TGTGCCAGCAGCCAGTTACTACTAGCGGTGGGATACAATGAGCAGTTCTTC.

This chain links TRBV5-1 with TRBJ1-3, with D possibly matching TRBD1 (6 bases). From germline, CDR1 is SGHRS and CDR2 YFSETQ. Trimming pared 2 bases from V and 0 bases from J, leaving 12 bases between. This CDR3 comprises 16 residues. The CDR3 loop reads CASSFIQGNSGNTIYF. The DNA for the CDR3 is TGCGCCAGCAGCTTCATCCAGGGGAACTCTGGAAACACCATATATTTT.